The 17 T cell receptor beta chains below were found in one sample sequenced in a study of blood T cell repertoires in COVID-19. Profiled with immunoSEQ multiplex PCR; TCRdb holds only in-frame clones, not every one. In the table there are under 300,000 clones, roughly four fifths of which are singletons. Material: PBMCs or T cells enriched from blood (not recorded which). These receptors came from a man aged 40-49 years who had recovered from COVID-19.

The chain has TRBV7-2 and TRBJ1-1; D is possibly TRBD1 (6 bases). Germline V gene data show CDR1 as SGHTA and CDR2 as FQGNSA. The CDR3 totals 14 residues. V was pared by 3 bases and J by 6 bases, with 14 bases between. Here the CDR3 DNA reads TGTGCCAGCAGCTTTGGACAGCTCAACTCTGAAGCTTTCTTT. Its protein product is CASSFGQLNSEAFF. Supplemented by reference TRBV7-2 and TRBJ1-1, the full variable domain reads GAGVSQSPSNKVTEKGKDVELRCDPISGHTALYWYRQSLGQGLEFLIYFQGNSAPDKSGLPSDRFSAERTGGSVSTLTIQRTQQEDSAVYLCASSFGQLNSEAFFGQGTRLTVV.

The V gene is TRBV2, the J gene TRBJ1-5, with unresolved D. CDR1 and CDR2 from the germline V gene are SNHLY and FYNNEI. This CDR3 has 14 residues. V dropped 3 bases and J dropped 7 bases, with 13 bases sitting between them. CDR3 sequence (DNA): TGTGCCAGCAGTGATGAGGGAGCTGGGCAGCCCCAGCATTTT. Translation gives CASSDEGAGQPQHF.

V gene TRBV7-2 combines with J gene TRBJ2-1; 9 nucleotides align to TRBD2. The V gene end was trimmed by 5 bases and the J gene end by 7 bases; junction bases not matched to a gene: 9. CDR1 SGHTA and CDR2 FQGNSA come from the germline V gene. This CDR3 is built from 15 residues. The CDR3 loop reads CASSGSGGKGNEQFF. CDR3 in DNA: TGTGCCAGCAGCGGAAGCGGGGGGAAGGGGAATGAGCAGTTCTTC.

The rearrangement joins TRBV27 to TRBJ1-2; weak D call: TRBD1 (5 bases). CDR3 length: 18 residues. Germline-derived CDR1 and CDR2 are MNHEY and SMNVEV (reference sequence). Trimming removed 2 bases at V and 0 bases at J, with 19 bases between. DNA for the CDR3: TGTGCCAGCAGTTTAAAGGCGTCGGTAGGGGTGACTAACTATGGCTACACCTTC. This sequence encodes CASSLKASVGVTNYGYTF.

The chain couples TRBV5-8 to TRBJ1-5; TRBD1 matches at 7 bases. This CDR3 comprises 15 residues. Unmatched junction bases numbered 7, after V lost 4 bases and J lost 3 bases. CDR1 SGHTS and CDR2 YDEGEE come from the germline V gene. CDR3 residues: CASSLGQVFNQPQHF. The CDR3 bases are TGTGCCAGCAGCCTCGGACAGGTTTTCAATCAGCCCCAGCATTTT.

This clone was counted only a few times. The V and J genes are TRBV11-2 and TRBJ1-1; a weak D match, TRBD1 (5 bases). Germline V lookup: CDR1 SGHAT, CDR2 FQNNGV. CDR3 length equals 13 residues. Trimming removed 2 bases at V and 11 bases at J, with 15 bases between. The CDR3 here is CASSLTRGDVAFF. In DNA form, the CDR3 reads TGTGCCAGCAGCTTAACGCGGGGGGATGTGGCTTTCTTT.

The chain is built from TRBV18 and TRBJ2-7; no reliable D call. V shed 3 bases and J shed 5 bases, with 5 bases lying between them. The CDR3 is made up of 11 amino acids. Germline V lookup: CDR1 KGHSH, CDR2 LQKENI. The CDR3 nucleotides read TGTGCCAGCTCACCGGCAGACGAGCAGTACTTC. This codes for CASSPADEQYF.

This rearrangement joins TRBV28 to TRBJ2-6; tentative D call: TRBD1 (6 bases). V was cut by 5 bases and J by 2 bases, with 16 bases left in between. The germline CDR1 and CDR2 sequences are MDHEN and SYDVKM. The CDR3 spans 17 residues. The CDR3 is CASSATGFSAGANVLTF. The CDR3 DNA is TGTGCCAGCAGTGCTACAGGGTTCTCGGCTGGGGCCAACGTCCTGACTTTC.

V usage is TRBV7-6 and J usage is TRBJ1-3; D perhaps matches TRBD1 (5 bases). Per the germline V gene, CDR1 is SGHVS and CDR2 is FNYEAQ. Trimming pared 4 bases from V and 3 bases from J, leaving 13 bases between. The CDR3 extends over 15 amino acids. DNA of the CDR3: TGTGCCAGCAGCTCGGGGGGGACTTATGGAAACACCATATATTTT. Amino acids: CASSSGGTYGNTIYF.

The rearrangement joins TRBV9 to TRBJ2-1, with D possibly being TRBD1 (5 bases). V shed 1 base and J shed 0 bases, with 8 bases lying between them. Germline V gene sequence: CDR1 SGDLS, CDR2 YYNGEE. The CDR3 contains 15 residues. The CDR3 loop is CASSVQGDSYNEQFF. The CDR3, as DNA: TGTGCCAGCAGCGTACAAGGGGACTCCTACAATGAGCAGTTCTTC.

V gene TRBV5-4 combines with J gene TRBJ2-2, with 8 nucleotides matching TRBD2. J was trimmed by 2 bases and V by 2 bases; bases with no gene match: 5. Germline CDR1 is SGHNT and CDR2 is YYREEE (reference sequence). This CDR3 region has 16 residues. For the CDR3, the DNA is TGTGCCAGCAGCTTAGGACTAGCTTACAACACCGGGGAGCTGTTTTTT. Its translation: CASSLGLAYNTGELFF.

V and J are TRBV25-1 and TRBJ2-2, with D perhaps TRBD2 (6 bases). The germline gives CDR1 MGHDK, CDR2 SYGVNS. CDR3 length: 16 residues. With 7 bases removed from V and 4 bases from J, the gap between germline ends came to 19 bases. The DNA for the CDR3 is TGTGCCAGCACGGATTCGGGAGATTTAGCCACCGGGGAGCTGTTTTTT. It translates to CASTDSGDLATGELFF.

The rearrangement joins TRBV5-1 to TRBJ2-1; 7 nucleotides line up with TRBD2. This CDR3 has 13 residues. The junction had 1 base not matched to a gene; V was cut back by 2 bases and J by 5 bases. The germline V gene has CDR1 SGHRS and CDR2 YFSETQ. The DNA for the CDR3 is TGCGCCAGCAGCTTTGGACTAGACAATGAGCAGTTCTTC. It codes for CASSFGLDNEQFF.

The chain employs TRBV3-1 (or the pseudogene TRBV3-2) and TRBJ2-2, with TRBD1 matching 7 bases. Per germline, CDR1 LGHDT and CDR2 YNNKEL (reference sequence). J lost 4 bases, V lost 6 bases, and 8 bases had no gene match. This CDR3 is built from 15 residues. CDR3 in amino acids: CASRAGTVTTGELFF. The CDR3 DNA is TGTGCCAGCAGAGCCGGGACAGTTACCACCGGGGAGCTGTTTTTT.

CDR3 in DNA: TGTGCCAGCAGAGAAACAGGGAGCTATGGCTACACCTTC. As protein: CASRETGSYGYTF. The J gene is TRBJ1-2, the V gene TRBV25-1; tentative D call: TRBD1 (6 bases). The germline V gene has CDR1 MGHDK and CDR2 SYGVNS. This CDR3 has 13 residues. Between the trimmed V and J ends, which lost 6 bases and 4 bases, there was a span of 12 bases.

The chain recombines TRBV5-4 with TRBJ2-5; 16 bases are a match to TRBD2. The germline CDR1 and CDR2 sequences are SGHNT and YYREEE (reference sequence). The CDR3 extends over 16 amino acids. The junction had 5 bases not matched to a gene; V was cut back by 4 bases and J by 5 bases. CDR3 bases: TGTGCCAGCAGCAACCCGGGACTAGCGGGGGGGGAGACCCAGTACTTC. Protein sequence: CASSNPGLAGGETQYF.

This clone was seen once. V usage is TRBV10-3 and J usage is TRBJ2-3, with a possible D match to TRBD2 (5 bases). Germline CDR1 and CDR2: ENHRY and SYGVKD. The ends were cut back, 1 base at V and 4 bases at J, with 15 bases in the middle. This CDR3 comprises 16 residues. CDR3 in amino acids: CAISEYSGGTADTQYF. The DNA of the CDR3 is TGTGCCATCAGTGAGTACAGTGGAGGTACGGCAGATACGCAGTATTTT.